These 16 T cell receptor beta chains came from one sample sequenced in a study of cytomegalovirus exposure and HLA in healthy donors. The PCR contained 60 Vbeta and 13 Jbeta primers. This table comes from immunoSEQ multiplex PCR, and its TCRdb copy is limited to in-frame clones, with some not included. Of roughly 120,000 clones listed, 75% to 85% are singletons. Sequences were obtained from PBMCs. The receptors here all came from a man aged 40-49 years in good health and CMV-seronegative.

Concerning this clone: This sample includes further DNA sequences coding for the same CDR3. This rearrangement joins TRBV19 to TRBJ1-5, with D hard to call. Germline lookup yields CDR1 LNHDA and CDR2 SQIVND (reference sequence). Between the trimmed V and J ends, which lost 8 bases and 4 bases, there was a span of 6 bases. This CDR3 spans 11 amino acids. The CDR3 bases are TGTGCCAGTGGCGGTAATCAGCCCCAGCATTTT. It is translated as CASGGNQPQHF.

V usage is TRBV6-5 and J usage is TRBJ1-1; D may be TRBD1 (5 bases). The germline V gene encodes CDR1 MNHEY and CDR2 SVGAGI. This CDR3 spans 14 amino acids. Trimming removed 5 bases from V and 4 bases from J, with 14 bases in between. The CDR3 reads CASSPPWGGTEAFF. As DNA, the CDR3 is TGTGCCAGCAGTCCGCCCTGGGGCGGCACTGAAGCTTTCTTT.

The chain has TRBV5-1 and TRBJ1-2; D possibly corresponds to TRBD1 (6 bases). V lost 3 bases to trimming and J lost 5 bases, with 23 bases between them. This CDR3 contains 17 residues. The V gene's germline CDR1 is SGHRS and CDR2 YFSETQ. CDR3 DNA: TGCGCCAGCAGCTCTTCGCACTTACAGGGTAAATTGTATGGCTACACCTTC. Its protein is CASSSSHLQGKLYGYTF.

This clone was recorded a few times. The CDR3 DNA follows: TGTGCCAGCAGCCAGTATTCGGGACAGACCTACGAGCAGTACTTC. It codes for CASSQYSGQTYEQYF. This chain links TRBV6-5 with TRBJ2-7, with 7 bases that match TRBD1. The CDR3 consists of 15 residues. V lost 6 bases, J lost 2 bases, and 10 bases stayed unmatched. CDR1 and CDR2 from the germline V gene are MNHEY and SVGAGI.

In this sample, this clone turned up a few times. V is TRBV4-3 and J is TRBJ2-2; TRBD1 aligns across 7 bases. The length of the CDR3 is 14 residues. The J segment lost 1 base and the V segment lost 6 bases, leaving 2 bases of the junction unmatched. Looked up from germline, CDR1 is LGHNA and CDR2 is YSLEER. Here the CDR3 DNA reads TGCGCCAGCAGGACAGGGAGGAACACCGGGGAGCTGTTTTTT. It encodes CASRTGRNTGELFF.

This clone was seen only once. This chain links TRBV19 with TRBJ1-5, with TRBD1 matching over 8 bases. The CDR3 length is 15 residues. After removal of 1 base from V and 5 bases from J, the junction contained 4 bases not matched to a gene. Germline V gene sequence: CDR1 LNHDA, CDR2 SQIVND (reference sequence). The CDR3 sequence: CASSIVQGAYQPQHF. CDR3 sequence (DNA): TGTGCCAGTAGTATAGTTCAGGGGGCGTATCAGCCCCAGCATTTT.

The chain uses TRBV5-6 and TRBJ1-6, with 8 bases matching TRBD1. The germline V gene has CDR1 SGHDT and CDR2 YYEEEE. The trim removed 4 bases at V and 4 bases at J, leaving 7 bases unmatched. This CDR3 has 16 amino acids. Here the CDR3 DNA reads TGTGCCAGCAGCCGGGGCGACAGGGGTTATAATTCACCCCTCCACTTT. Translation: CASSRGDRGYNSPLHF. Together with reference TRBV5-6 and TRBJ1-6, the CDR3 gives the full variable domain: DAGVTQSPTHLIKTRGQQVTLRCSPKSGHDTVSWYQQALGQGPQFIFQYYEEEERQRGNFPDRFSGHQFPNYSSELNVNALLLGDSALYLCASSRGDRGYNSPLHFGNGTRLTVT.

In DNA, the CDR3 is TGTGCCAGCTCTGGGGAAGCGGTCAACAATGAGCAGTTCTTC. This translates into CASSGEAVNNEQFF. The chain employs TRBV7-2 and TRBJ2-1; possibly TRBD2 for D (5 bases). V lost 8 bases to trimming and J lost 5 bases, with 16 bases between them. Germline CDR1 is SGHTA and CDR2 is FQGNSA. CDR3 size: 14 residues.

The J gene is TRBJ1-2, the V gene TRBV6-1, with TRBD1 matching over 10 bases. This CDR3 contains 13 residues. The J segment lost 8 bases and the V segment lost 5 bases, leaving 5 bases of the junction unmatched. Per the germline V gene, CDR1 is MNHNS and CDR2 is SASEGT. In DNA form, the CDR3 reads TGTGCCAGCAGTAGACAGGGGGCGGAAGGCTACACCTTC. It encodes CASSRQGAEGYTF.

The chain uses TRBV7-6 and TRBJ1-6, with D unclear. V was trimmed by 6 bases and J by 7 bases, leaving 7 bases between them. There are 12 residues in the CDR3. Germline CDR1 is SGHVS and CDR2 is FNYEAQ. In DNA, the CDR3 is TGTGCCAGCAGTTCCCTAAATTCACCCCTCCACTTT. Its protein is CASSSLNSPLHF. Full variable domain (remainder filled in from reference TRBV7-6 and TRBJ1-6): GAGVSQSPRYKVTKRGQDVALRCDPISGHVSLYWYRQALGQGPEFLTYFNYEAQQDKSGLPNDRFSAERPEGSISTLTIQRTEQRDSAMYRCASSSLNSPLHFGNGTRLTVT.

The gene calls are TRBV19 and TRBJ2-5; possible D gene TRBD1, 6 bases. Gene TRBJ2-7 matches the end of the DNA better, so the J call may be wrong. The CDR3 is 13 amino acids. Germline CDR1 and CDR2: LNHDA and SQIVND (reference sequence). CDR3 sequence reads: CASAQGGDYEQYF. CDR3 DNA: TGTGCCAGCGCACAGGGTGGGGACTACGAGCAGTACTTC.

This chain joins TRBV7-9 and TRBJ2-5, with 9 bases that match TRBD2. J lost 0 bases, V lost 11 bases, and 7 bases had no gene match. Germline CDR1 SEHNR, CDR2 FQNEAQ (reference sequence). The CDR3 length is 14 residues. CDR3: CAASGRRNQETQYF. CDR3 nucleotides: TGTGCCGCCAGCGGGAGGAGGAACCAAGAGACCCAGTACTTC.

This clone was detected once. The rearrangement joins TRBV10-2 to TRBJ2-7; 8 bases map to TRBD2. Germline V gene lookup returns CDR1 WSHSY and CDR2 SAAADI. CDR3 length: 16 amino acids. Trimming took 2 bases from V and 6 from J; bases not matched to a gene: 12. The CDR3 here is CASSEGGSGLGAEQYF. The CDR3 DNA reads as TGCGCCAGCAGTGAGGGGGGATCGGGACTAGGGGCCGAGCAGTACTTC.

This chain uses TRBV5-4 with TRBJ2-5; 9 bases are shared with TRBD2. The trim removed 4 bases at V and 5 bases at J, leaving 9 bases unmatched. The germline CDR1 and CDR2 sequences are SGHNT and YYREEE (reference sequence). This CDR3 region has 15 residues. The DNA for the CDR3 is TGTGCCAGCAGCATACCGGGACTAGCCCCGGAGACCCAGTACTTC. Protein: CASSIPGLAPETQYF.

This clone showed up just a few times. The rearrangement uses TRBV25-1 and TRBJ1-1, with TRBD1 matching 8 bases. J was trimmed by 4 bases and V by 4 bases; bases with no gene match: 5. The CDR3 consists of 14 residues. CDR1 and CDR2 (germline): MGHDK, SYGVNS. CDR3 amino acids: CASSVRDRRTEAFF. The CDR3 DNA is TGTGCCAGCAGTGTACGGGACAGGCGCACTGAAGCTTTCTTT.

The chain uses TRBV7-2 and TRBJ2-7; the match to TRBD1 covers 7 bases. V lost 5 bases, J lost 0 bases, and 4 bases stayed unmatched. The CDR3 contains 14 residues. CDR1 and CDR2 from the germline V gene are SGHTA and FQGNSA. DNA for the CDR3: TGTGCCAGCAGCCAGGGGGACCCCTCCTACGAGCAGTACTTC. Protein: CASSQGDPSYEQYF.